A single sample is the source of the 5 T cell receptor beta chains below, sequenced in a study of CD8 T cells in ankylosing spondylitis. Their recognized antigens are unknown. TCRdb redid the calling of the 5' RACE reads with MiXCR, one entry per CDR3 protein. The sample lists fewer than 500,000 distinct CDR3 sequences; more than 25% were seen once. Notes on the study in general: Several highly homologous variants made up a TCR beta motif, and this motif appeared characteristic of ankylosing spondylitis blood.

The material sequenced was blood, either unsorted or a sorted T cell fraction (not recorded which). These receptors all come from a male donor with ankylosing spondylitis.

A few counts support this clonotype. The chain recombines TRBV24-1 with TRBJ2-1; D is unresolved. The V gene's germline CDR1 is KGHDR and CDR2 SFDVKD. The CDR3 has 12 residues. V dropped 0 bases and J dropped 9 bases, with 5 bases sitting between them. CDR3 in amino acids: CATSDLISEQFF. CDR3 nucleotide sequence: TGTGCCACCAGTGATTTGATAAGTGAGCAGTTCTTC.

This chain uses TRBV15 with TRBJ2-3, with D unresolved. Between the trimmed V and J ends, which lost 5 bases and 5 bases, there was a span of 11 bases. The V gene's germline CDR1 is LNHNV and CDR2 YYDKDF (reference sequence). The CDR3 consists of 13 residues. CDR3 bases: TGTGCCACCAGCTATGGAGCCCTAGATACGCAGTATTTT. This sequence encodes CATSYGALDTQYF.

The chain has TRBV11-1 and TRBJ2-7; 10 nucleotides agree with TRBD2. Trimming at V came to 1 base and at J to 3 bases, leaving 12 bases not matched to a gene. The CDR3 extends over 18 amino acids. CDR1 and CDR2 from the germline V gene are SGHAT and FQDESV (reference sequence). The DNA of the CDR3 is TGTGCCAGCAGCTTAGAGGGGGCTAGCGGGAGACACCGCTACGAGCAGTACTTC. Its translation is CASSLEGASGRHRYEQYF.

The chain employs TRBV10-3 and TRBJ2-5; 13 nucleotides match TRBD2. The CDR3 loop spans 13 amino acids. V lost 8 bases, J lost 3 bases, and 0 bases stayed unmatched. Germline CDR1 ENHRY, CDR2 SYGVKD. The DNA of the CDR3 is TGTGCCATCGGACTAGCGGGAGAAGAGACCCAGTACTTC. Its protein is CAIGLAGEETQYF.

This clonotype was seen a few times. The V call is TRBV6-1, the J call TRBJ2-1, with D hard to call. Per the germline V gene, CDR1 is MNHNS and CDR2 is SASEGT. Deletions cut 6 bases from V and 4 bases from J, with 13 bases between. The CDR3 loop spans 14 amino acids. The CDR3 DNA reads as TGTGCCAGCAGAATAACGGACGGGTACAATGAGCAGTTCTTC. It yields the protein CASRITDGYNEQFF.